This passage covers 10 T cell receptor beta chains from one sample sequenced in a study of shared clonotypes between healthy human individuals. Assay used: immunoSEQ multiplex PCR; TCRdb lists only in-frame clones, some missing. The profile shows some 1.5 million clones, around 98% of them singletons. What was sequenced was naive CD4+ T cells sorted from blood. The subset is: CD45RA+ positively selected. These receptors were taken from a man aged 25 to 40 in good health.

This clone was detected once. The germline gene is not matched at one end of the junction; a read error may be the cause. The gene calls are TRBV7-7 and TRBJ2-2; 7 nucleotides align to TRBD1. The CDR3 spans 15 residues. Germline values: CDR1 SSHAT, CDR2 FNYEAQ (reference sequence). CDR3 coding DNA: TGTGCTAGCAGCTTATTAGGGGGCAACACCGGGGAGCTGTTTTTT. Translating it yields CASSLLGGNTGELFF.

This chain joins TRBV2 and TRBJ1-5, with 8 nucleotides matching TRBD1. Germline assignment: CDR1 SNHLY and CDR2 FYNNEI. Unmatched junction bases numbered 2, after V lost 5 bases and J lost 5 bases. The length of the CDR3 is 13 residues. CDR3 nucleotide sequence: TGTGCCAGCAGTCAGACAGGGGATCAGCCCCAGCATTTT. It encodes CASSQTGDQPQHF.

The chain recombines TRBV6-1 with TRBJ2-5; perhaps TRBD2 as D (5 bases). This CDR3 comprises 16 residues. Trimming took 3 bases from V and 2 from J, leaving 16 bases between them. Germline V gene data show CDR1 as MNHNS and CDR2 as SASEGT. CDR3 protein: CASSERADLIQETQYF. CDR3 nucleotides: TGTGCCAGCAGTGAGAGGGCAGACTTAATACAAGAGACCCAGTACTTC.

The CDR3 loop reads CASSPIPNGELFF. The CDR3 coding sequence is TGTGCCAGCTCACCCATCCCCAATGGGGAGCTGTTTTTT. This chain links TRBV18 with TRBJ2-2; D is ambiguous. Trimming removed 3 bases from V and 8 bases from J, with 10 bases in between. This CDR3 is built from 13 residues. CDR1 and CDR2 (germline): KGHSH, LQKENI. Full variable domain (remainder filled in from reference TRBV18 and TRBJ2-2): NAGVMQNPRHLVRRRGQEARLRCSPMKGHSHVYWYRQLPEEGLKFMVYLQKENIIDESGMPKERFSAEFPKEGPSILRIQQVVRGDSAAYFCASSPIPNGELFFGEGSRLTVL.

The chain combines TRBV6-5 with TRBJ2-5; D possibly corresponds to TRBD2 (6 bases). V was cut by 8 bases and J by 1 base, with 14 bases left in between. CDR3 size: 14 residues. The V gene's germline CDR1 is MNHEY and CDR2 SVGAGI. The DNA of the CDR3 is TGTGCCAGCTGTCGGGGCGGGGCCCAAGAGACCCAGTACTTC. This gives the protein CASCRGGAQETQYF.

A remark on this clone: Sequence at one end of the junction differs from germline and may be a read error. The chain carries TRBV19 and TRBJ1-5; D unclear. Germline V gene data show CDR1 as LNHDA and CDR2 as SQIVND (reference sequence). The CDR3 runs to 13 residues. CDR3 sequence (DNA): TGTGCCAGTAGGAGGGATCCCCATCAGGCCCAGCATTTT. This codes for CASRRDPHQAQHF.

CDR3 bases: TGTGCCAGCAGCGTAGAAATCGGCATTAGCGGAGAGACCCAGTACTTC. Protein sequence: CASSVEIGISGETQYF. This chain uses TRBV9 with TRBJ2-5, with D tentatively TRBD2 (6 bases). V lost 0 bases, J lost 4 bases, and 16 bases lay in between. The CDR3 runs 16 residues. Germline V gene data show CDR1 as SGDLS and CDR2 as YYNGEE.

The chain has TRBV19 and TRBJ2-1; 10 positions agree with TRBD1. The J segment lost 4 bases and the V segment lost 7 bases, leaving 4 bases of the junction unmatched. The CDR3 contains 14 residues. Per the germline V gene, CDR1 is LNHDA and CDR2 is SQIVND (reference sequence). The CDR3 reads CASIGTGDYNEQFF. The CDR3 DNA reads TGTGCCAGTATCGGGACAGGGGATTACAATGAGCAGTTCTTC. Together with reference TRBV19 and TRBJ2-1, the CDR3 gives the full variable domain: DGGITQSPKYLFRKEGQNVTLSCEQNLNHDAMYWYRQDPGQGLRLIYYSQIVNDFQKGDIAEGYSVSREKKESFPLTVTSAQKNPTAFYLCASIGTGDYNEQFFGPGTRLTVL.

This chain connects TRBV5-4 to TRBJ2-1, with D perhaps being TRBD1 or TRBD2 (5 bases each). The germline V gene has CDR1 SGHNT and CDR2 YYREEE (reference sequence). Deletions cut 5 bases from V and 7 bases from J, with 13 bases between. The CDR3 spans 13 residues. CDR3 coding DNA: TGTGCCAGCAGGGTGACGGGGCGGAATGAGCAGTTCTTC. Protein product: CASRVTGRNEQFF.

This chain connects TRBV4-3 to TRBJ2-7; TRBD2 might be the D (5 bases). CDR3 length equals 15 residues. Germline V CDR1 and CDR2: LGHNA, YSLEER. Between the trimmed V and J ends, which lost 4 bases and 3 bases, there was a span of 16 bases. The CDR3 loop is CASSRFEASIYEQYF. The CDR3 DNA reads as TGCGCCAGCAGCCGTTTCGAGGCTAGCATCTACGAGCAGTACTTC.